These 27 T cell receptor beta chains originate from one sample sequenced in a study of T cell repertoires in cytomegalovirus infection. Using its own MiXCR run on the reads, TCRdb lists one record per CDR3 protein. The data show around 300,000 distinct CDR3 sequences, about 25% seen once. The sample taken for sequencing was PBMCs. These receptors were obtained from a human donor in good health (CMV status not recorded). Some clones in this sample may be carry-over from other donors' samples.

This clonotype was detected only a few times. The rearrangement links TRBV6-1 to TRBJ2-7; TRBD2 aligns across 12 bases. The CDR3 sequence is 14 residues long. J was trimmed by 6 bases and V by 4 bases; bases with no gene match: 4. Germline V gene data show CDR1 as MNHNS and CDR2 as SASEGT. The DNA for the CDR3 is TGTGCCAGCAGTGCTAGCGGGGGGGCCTTCGAGCAGTACTTC. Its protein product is CASSASGGAFEQYF.

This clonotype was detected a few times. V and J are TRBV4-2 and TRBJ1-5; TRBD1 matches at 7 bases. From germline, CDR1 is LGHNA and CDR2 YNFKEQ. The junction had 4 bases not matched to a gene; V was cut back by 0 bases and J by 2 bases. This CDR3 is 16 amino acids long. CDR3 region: CASSQDGTAGNQPQHF. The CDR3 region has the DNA TGTGCCAGCAGCCAAGACGGGACAGCTGGCAATCAGCCCCAGCATTTT.

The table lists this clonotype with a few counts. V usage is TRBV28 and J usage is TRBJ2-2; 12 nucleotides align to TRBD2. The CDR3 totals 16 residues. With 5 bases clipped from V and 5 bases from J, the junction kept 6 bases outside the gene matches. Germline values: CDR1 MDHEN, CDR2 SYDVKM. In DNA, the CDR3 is TGTGCCAGCAGTCCTAGCGGGAGGGCCTTTACCGGGGAGCTGTTTTTT. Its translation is CASSPSGRAFTGELFF.

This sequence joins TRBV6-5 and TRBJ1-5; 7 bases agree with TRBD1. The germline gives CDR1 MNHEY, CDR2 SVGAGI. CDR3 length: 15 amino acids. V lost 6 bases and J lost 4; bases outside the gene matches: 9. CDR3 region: CASRLETGSNQPQHF. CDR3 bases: TGTGCCAGCAGGTTAGAGACAGGGTCGAATCAGCCCCAGCATTTT.

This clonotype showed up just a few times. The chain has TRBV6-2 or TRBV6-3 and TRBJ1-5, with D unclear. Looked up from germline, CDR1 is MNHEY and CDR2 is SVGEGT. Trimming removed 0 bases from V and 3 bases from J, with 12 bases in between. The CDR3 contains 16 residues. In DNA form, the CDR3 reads TGTGCCAGCAGTTACTCGATAGGGAACAACAATCAGCCCCAGCATTTT. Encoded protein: CASSYSIGNNNQPQHF.

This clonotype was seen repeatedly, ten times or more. The CDR3, as DNA: TGTGCCAGCAGCCGACCGGGACACTCCTACGAGCAGTACTTC. It yields the protein CASSRPGHSYEQYF. This rearrangement joins TRBV11-2 to TRBJ2-7, with a possible D match to TRBD1 (6 bases). CDR3 length: 14 amino acids. V was trimmed by 5 bases and J by 0 bases, leaving 11 bases between them. CDR1 and CDR2 (germline): SGHAT, FQNNGV.

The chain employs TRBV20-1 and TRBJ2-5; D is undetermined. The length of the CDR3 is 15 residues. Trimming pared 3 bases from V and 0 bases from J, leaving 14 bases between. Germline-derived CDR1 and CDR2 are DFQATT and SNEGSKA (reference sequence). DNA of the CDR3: TGCAGTGCTAGGATAGTAGCTTCTTACCAAGAGACCCAGTACTTC. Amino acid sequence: CSARIVASYQETQYF.

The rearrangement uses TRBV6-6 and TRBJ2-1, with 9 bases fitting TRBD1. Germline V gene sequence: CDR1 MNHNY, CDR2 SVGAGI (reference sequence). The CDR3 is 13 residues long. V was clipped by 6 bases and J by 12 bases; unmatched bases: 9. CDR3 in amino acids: CASSPDDRGAQFF. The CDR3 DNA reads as TGTGCCAGCAGCCCCGATGACAGGGGGGCGCAGTTCTTC.

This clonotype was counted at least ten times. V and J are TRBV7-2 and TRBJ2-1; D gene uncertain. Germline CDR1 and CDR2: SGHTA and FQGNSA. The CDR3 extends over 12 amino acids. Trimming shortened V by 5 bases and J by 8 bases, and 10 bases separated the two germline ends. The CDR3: CASSPSVYEQFF. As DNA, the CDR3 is TGTGCCAGCAGCCCCTCGGTCTATGAGCAGTTCTTC.

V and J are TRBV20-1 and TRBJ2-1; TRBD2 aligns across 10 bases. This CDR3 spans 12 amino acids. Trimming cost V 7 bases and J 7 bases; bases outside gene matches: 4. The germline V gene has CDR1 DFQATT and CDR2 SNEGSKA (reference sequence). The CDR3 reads CSGTSGLNEQFF. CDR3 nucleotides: TGCAGTGGGACTAGCGGCCTGAATGAGCAGTTCTTC.

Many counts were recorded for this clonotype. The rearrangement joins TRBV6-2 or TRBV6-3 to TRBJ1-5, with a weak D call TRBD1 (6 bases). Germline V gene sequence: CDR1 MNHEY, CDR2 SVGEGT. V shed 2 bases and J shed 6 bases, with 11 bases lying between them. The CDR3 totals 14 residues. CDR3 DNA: TGTGCCAGCAGTTACAATCAGGGGATTCAGCCCCAGCATTTT. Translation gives CASSYNQGIQPQHF.

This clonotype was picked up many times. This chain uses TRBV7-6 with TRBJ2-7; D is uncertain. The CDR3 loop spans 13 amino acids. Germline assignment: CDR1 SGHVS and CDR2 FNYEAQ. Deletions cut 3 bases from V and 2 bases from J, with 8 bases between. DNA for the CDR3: TGTGCCAGCAGCTTGACCTCAGCCTACGAGCAGTACTTC. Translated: CASSLTSAYEQYF.

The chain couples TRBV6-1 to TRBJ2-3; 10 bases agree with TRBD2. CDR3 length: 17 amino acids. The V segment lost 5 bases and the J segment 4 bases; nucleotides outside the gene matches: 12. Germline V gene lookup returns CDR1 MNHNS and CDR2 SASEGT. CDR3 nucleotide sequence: TGTGCCAGCAGTTACCCCCCTAGCGGGAGAGTCTCAGATACGCAGTATTTT. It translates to CASSYPPSGRVSDTQYF.

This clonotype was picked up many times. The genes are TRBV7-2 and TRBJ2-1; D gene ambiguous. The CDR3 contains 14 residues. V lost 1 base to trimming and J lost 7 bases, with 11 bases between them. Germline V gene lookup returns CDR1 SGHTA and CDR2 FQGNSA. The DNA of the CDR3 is TGTGCCAGCAGCTTAGTGGTCACGGCTAATGAGCAGTTCTTC. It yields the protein CASSLVVTANEQFF.

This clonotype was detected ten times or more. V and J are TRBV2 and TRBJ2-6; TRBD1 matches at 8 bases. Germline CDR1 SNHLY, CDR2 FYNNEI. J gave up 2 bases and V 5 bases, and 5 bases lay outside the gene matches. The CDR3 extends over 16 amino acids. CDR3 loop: CASSPGQVAGANVLTF. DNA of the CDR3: TGTGCCAGCAGTCCGGGACAGGTCGCTGGGGCCAACGTCCTGACTTTC. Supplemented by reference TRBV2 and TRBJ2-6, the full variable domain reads EPEVTQTPSHQVTQMGQEVILRCVPISNHLYFYWYRQILGQKVEFLVSFYNNEISEKSEIFDDQFSVERPDGSNFTLKIRSTKLEDSAMYFCASSPGQVAGANVLTFGAGSRLTVL.

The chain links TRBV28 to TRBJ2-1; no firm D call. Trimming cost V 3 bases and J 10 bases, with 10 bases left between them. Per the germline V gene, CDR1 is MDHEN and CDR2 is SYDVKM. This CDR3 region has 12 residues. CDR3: CASSLALLEQFF. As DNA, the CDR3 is TGTGCCAGCAGTTTGGCACTGCTGGAGCAGTTCTTC.

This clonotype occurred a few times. This CDR3 reads CASREKGAAPTEAFF. CDR3 DNA sequence: TGTGCCAGCAGGGAAAAGGGGGCCGCTCCCACTGAAGCTTTCTTT. This chain joins TRBV7-3 and TRBJ1-1; 7 nucleotides line up with TRBD1. The CDR3 is 15 amino acids. Germline values: CDR1 SGHTA, CDR2 FQGTGA. J lost 4 bases, V lost 6 bases, and 11 bases had no gene match. The complete variable domain, with remaining parts taken from reference TRBV7-3 and TRBJ1-1, reads GAGVSQTPSNKVTEKGKYVELRCDPISGHTALYWYRQSLGQGPEFLIYFQGTGAADDSGLPNDRFFAVRPEGSVSTLKIQRTERGDSAVYLCASREKGAAPTEAFFGQGTRLTVV.

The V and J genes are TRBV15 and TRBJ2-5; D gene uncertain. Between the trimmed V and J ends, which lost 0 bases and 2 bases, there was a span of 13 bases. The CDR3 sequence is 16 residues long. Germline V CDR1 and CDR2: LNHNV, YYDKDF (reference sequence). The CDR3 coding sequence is TGTGCCACCAGCAGAGAGAAGAGCAGTAATCAAGAGACCCAGTACTTC. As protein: CATSREKSSNQETQYF.

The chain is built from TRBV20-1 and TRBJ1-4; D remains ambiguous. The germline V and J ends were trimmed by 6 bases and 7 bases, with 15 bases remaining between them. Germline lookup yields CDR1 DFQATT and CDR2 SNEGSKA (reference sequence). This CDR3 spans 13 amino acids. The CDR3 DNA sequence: TGCAGTGCGCAGGCGGGGTATGGTGAAAAACTGTTTTTT. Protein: CSAQAGYGEKLFF.

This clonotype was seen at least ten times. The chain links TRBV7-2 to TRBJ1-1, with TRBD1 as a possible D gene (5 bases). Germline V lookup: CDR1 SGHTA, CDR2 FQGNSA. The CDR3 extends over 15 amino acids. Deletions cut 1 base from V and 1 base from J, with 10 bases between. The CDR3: CASSLVTGSNTEAFF. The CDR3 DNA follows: TGTGCCAGCAGCTTAGTTACAGGCTCGAACACTGAAGCTTTCTTT.

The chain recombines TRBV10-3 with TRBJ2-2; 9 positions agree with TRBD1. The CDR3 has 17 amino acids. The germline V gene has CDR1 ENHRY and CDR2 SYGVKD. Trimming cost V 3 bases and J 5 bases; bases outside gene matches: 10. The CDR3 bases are TGTGCCATCAGTGACCCCCGGGACAGGGTATCTACCGGGGAGCTGTTTTTT. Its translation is CAISDPRDRVSTGELFF.

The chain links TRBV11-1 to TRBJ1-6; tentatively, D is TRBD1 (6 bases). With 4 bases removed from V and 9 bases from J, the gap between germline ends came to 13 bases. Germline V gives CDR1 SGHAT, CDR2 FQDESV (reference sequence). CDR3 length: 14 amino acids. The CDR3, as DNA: TGTGCCAGCAGCTATGACAGGTTTTCTTCACCCCTCCACTTT. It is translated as CASSYDRFSSPLHF.

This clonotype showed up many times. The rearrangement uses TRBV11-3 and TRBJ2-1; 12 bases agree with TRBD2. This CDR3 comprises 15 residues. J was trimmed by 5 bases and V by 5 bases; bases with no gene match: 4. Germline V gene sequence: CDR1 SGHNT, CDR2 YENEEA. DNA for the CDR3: TGTGCCAGCAGCCCGACTAGCGGGAGTAACAATGAGCAGTTCTTC. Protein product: CASSPTSGSNNEQFF.

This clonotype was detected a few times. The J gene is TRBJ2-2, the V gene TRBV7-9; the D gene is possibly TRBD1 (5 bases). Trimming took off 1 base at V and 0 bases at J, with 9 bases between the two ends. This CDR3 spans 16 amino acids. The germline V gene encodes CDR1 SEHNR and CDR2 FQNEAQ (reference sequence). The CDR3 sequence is CASSLGQFANTGELFF. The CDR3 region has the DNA TGTGCCAGCAGCTTAGGACAGTTCGCGAACACCGGGGAGCTGTTTTTT.

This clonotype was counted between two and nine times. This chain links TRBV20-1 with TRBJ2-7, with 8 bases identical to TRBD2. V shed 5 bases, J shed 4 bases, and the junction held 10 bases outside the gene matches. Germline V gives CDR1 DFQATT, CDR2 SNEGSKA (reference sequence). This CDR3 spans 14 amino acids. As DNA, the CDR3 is TGCAGTGCTGTCGGGGGGGCCGTTATATACGAGCAGTACTTC. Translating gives CSAVGGAVIYEQYF.

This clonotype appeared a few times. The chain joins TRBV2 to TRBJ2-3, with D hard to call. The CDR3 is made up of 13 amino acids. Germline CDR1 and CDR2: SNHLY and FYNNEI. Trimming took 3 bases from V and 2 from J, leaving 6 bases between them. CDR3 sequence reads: CASSETATDTQYF. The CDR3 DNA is TGTGCCAGCAGTGAGACTGCCACAGATACGCAGTATTTT.

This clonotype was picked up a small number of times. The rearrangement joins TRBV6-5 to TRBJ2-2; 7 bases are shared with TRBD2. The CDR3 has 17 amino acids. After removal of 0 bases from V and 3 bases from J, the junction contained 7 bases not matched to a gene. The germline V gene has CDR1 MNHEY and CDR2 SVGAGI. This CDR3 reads CASSYSMAGVHTGELFF. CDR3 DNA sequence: TGTGCCAGCAGTTACTCGATGGCGGGGGTGCACACCGGGGAGCTGTTTTTT.